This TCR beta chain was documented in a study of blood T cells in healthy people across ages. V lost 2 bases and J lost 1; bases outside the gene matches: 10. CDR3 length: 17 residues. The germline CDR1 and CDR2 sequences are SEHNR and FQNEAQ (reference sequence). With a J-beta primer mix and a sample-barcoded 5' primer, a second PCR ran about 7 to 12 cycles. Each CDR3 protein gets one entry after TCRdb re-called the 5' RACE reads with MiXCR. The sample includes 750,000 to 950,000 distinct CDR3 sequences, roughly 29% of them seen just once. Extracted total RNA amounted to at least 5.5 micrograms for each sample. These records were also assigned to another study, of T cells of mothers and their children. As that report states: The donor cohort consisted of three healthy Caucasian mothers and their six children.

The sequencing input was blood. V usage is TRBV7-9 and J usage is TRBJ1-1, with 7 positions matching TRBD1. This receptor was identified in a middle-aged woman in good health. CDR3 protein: CASSLTGLGTANTEAFF. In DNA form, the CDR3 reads TGTGCCAGCAGCTTAACTGGGCTTGGGACAGCGAACACTGAAGCTTTCTTT. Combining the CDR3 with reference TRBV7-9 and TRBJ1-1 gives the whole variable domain DTGVSQNPRHKITKRGQNVTFRCDPISEHNRLYWYRQTLGQGPEFLTYFQNEAQLEKSRLLSDRFSAERPKGSFSTLEIQRTEQGDSAMYLCASSLTGLGTANTEAFFGQGTRLTVV.